The source of this T cell receptor (beta chain) is a study of identical twins. Study conclusions and caveats: Cord blood beta clonotypes that were abundant carried fewer insertions, and memory repertoires showed no such trend. Invariant MAIT and iNKT cells may have partly biased zero-insertion analyses.

Per the germline V gene, CDR1 is MNHEY and CDR2 is SVGAGI. The CDR3 has 17 amino acids. After removal of 7 bases from V and 3 bases from J, the junction contained 8 bases not matched to a gene. Among all donors, each was a healthy Caucasian. In regard to this clonotype: Its antigen remains unknown.

TCRdb independently ran MiXCR on the 5' RACE reads; one entry per CDR3 protein. The table records 690,000 or so distinct CDR3 sequences, 5.5% to 6.5% of them present only once. Sequencing used naive T cells sorted from blood. The chain employs TRBV6-5 and TRBJ2-6; 11 bases map to TRBD2. The TCR sequence derives from a man between 18 and 29 years old in good health. The CDR3, as DNA: TGTGCCAGCAAGATACTAGCGGGGGCGGGTGGGGCCAACGTCCTGACTTTC. This codes for CASKILAGAGGANVLTF.